These 10 T cell receptor beta chains were sequenced from one sample in a study of blood T cell repertoires in COVID-19. Assay used: immunoSEQ multiplex PCR; TCRdb lists only in-frame clones, some missing. The sample contains tens of thousands of clones, 88% of which appear only once. The sequenced material came from peripheral blood. The source is a woman in her 70s with acute or convalescent COVID-19.

The chain is built from TRBV6-6 and TRBJ1-2; maybe TRBD1 (6 bases). The germline V and J ends were trimmed by 8 bases and 3 bases, with 19 bases remaining between them. The germline V gene has CDR1 MNHNY and CDR2 SVGAGI (reference sequence). The CDR3 has 15 amino acids. Here the CDR3 reads CASQISVPGDYGYTF. The CDR3 region has the DNA TGTGCCAGCCAAATATCCGTACCAGGGGACTATGGCTACACCTTC.

The J gene is TRBJ2-1, the V gene TRBV11-2; D is unresolved. The CDR3 has 16 residues. CDR1 SGHAT and CDR2 FQNNGV come from the germline V gene. V lost 2 bases and J lost 5, with 16 bases in between. This chain's CDR3 is CASSLLLLVENNEQFF. The CDR3 nucleotides are TGTGCCAGCAGCTTACTATTGCTAGTAGAGAACAATGAGCAGTTCTTC.

In this sample, this clone turned up once. This chain connects TRBV9 to TRBJ1-1, with no clear D. This CDR3 comprises 14 residues. Trimming removed 4 bases at V and 1 base at J, with 11 bases between. CDR1 SGDLS and CDR2 YYNGEE come from the germline V gene. The CDR3 loop is CASSPIQRNTEAFF. In DNA, the CDR3 is TGTGCCAGCAGCCCAATACAGAGGAACACTGAAGCTTTCTTT.

The chain links TRBV18 to TRBJ2-1; TRBD1 matches 8 bases. V gave up 5 bases and J gave up 7 bases; unmatched junction bases: 4. Germline V CDR1 and CDR2: KGHSH, LQKENI. The CDR3 length is 13 residues. CDR3 coding DNA: TGTGCCAGCTCAGAACAGGGGGTGAATGAGCAGTTCTTC. This encodes CASSEQGVNEQFF.

The chain employs TRBV28 and TRBJ2-3; 12 positions match TRBD2. CDR1 MDHEN and CDR2 SYDVKM come from the germline V gene. The CDR3 totals 16 residues. V shed 3 bases, J shed 8 bases, and the junction held 9 bases outside the gene matches. This CDR3 is CASSFPSGGAGGTQYF. CDR3 DNA sequence: TGTGCCAGCAGTTTCCCTAGCGGGGGGGCCGGAGGTACGCAGTATTTT.

This rearrangement joins TRBV30 to TRBJ2-7, with a weak D call TRBD2 (6 bases). CDR3 length equals 13 residues. Between the trimmed V and J ends, which lost 0 bases and 3 bases, there was a span of 9 bases. Germline CDR1 GTSNPN, CDR2 SVGIG (reference sequence). CDR3 nucleotides: TGTGCCTGGAGTGTCGGGGGAGGCTACGAGCAGTACGTC. This encodes CAWSVGGGYEQYV.

The chain uses TRBV28 and TRBJ2-1; D is perhaps TRBD2 (5 bases). V was trimmed by 3 bases and J by 6 bases, leaving 15 bases between them. The CDR3 loop spans 15 amino acids. Germline V CDR1 and CDR2: MDHEN, SYDVKM. CDR3: CASSFGGRPTNEQFF. Here the CDR3 DNA reads TGTGCCAGCAGTTTCGGCGGGCGCCCCACCAATGAGCAGTTCTTC.

The V call is TRBV7-2, the J call TRBJ2-2; 10 bases fit TRBD2. Germline V CDR1 and CDR2: SGHTA, FQGNSA. There are 17 residues in the CDR3. V gave up 5 bases and J gave up 3 bases; unmatched junction bases: 9. The CDR3 DNA follows: TGTGCCAGCAGCGAAGCGGCTAGCGGGGGAGACACCGGGGAGCTGTTTTTT. This sequence encodes CASSEAASGGDTGELFF.

V usage is TRBV7-9 and J usage is TRBJ1-2, with TRBD1 as a possible D gene (5 bases). The CDR3 totals 14 residues. Per germline, CDR1 SEHNR and CDR2 FQNEAQ (reference sequence). Trimming took off 6 bases at V and 4 bases at J, with 15 bases between the two ends. The CDR3: CASREGQGGYGYTF. CDR3 sequence (DNA): TGTGCCAGCAGGGAGGGGCAAGGAGGCTATGGCTACACCTTC.

The rearrangement links TRBV10-3 to TRBJ2-1; D is uncertain. The CDR3 spans 14 residues. Germline V gene lookup returns CDR1 ENHRY and CDR2 SYGVKD. The germline V and J ends were trimmed by 2 bases and 5 bases, with 10 bases remaining between them. The CDR3 bases are TGTGCCATCAGTGAGCGTCAGGTTAACAATGAGCAGTTCTTC. It encodes CAISERQVNNEQFF.